This T cell receptor (beta chain) appears in the sequencing data of a study of T cells in tumors after PD-1 blockade. In the study overall: Daily vismodegib 150 mg continued in a subset of anti-PD-1-treated patients. Overall study findings and caveats: Peripheral recruitment is suggested, as some novel exhausted tumor clones were in pre-treatment blood. Only pre- versus post-treatment comparisons showed clonal replacement. Most post-therapy expanded exhausted CD8+ clones were new, undetected before treatment.

Comment on this clone: What it binds is not known.

Germline values: CDR1 SGDLS, CDR2 YYNGEE. V was pared by 2 bases and J by 3 bases, with 6 bases of the junction left unmatched. There are 17 residues in the CDR3. Assay used: immunoSEQ multiplex PCR; TCRdb lists only in-frame clones, some missing. The profile shows more than 3,500 clones, less than 75% of them singletons. The origin of this receptor is a human donor with basal cell carcinoma. Sequenced material: tumor tissue, taken before anti-PD-1 treatment. The gene calls are TRBV9 and TRBJ2-3, with 13 bases identical to TRBD2. The CDR3 protein is CASSVITSGGATDTQYF. The CDR3 DNA sequence: TGTGCCAGCAGCGTGATAACTAGCGGGGGGGCGACAGATACGCAGTATTTT.